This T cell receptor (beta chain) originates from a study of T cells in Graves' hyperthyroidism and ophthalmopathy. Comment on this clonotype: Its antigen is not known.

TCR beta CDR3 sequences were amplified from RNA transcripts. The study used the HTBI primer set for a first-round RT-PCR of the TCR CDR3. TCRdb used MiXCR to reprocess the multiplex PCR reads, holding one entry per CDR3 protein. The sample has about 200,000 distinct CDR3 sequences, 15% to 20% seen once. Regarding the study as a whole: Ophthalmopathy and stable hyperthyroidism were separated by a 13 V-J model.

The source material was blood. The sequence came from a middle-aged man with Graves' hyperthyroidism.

The CDR3 coding sequence is TGTGCCAGCTTAGACGTGGGGACTAGCGGGCCCGTGAGGGCTATTGAGCAGTACTTC. Translating gives CASLDVGTSGPVRAIEQYF. The rearrangement links TRBV2 to TRBJ2-7; TRBD2 matches 12 bases. This CDR3 is built from 19 residues. CDR1 and CDR2 from the germline V gene are SNHLY and FYNNEI. J was trimmed by 7 bases and V by 8 bases; bases with no gene match: 24. Together with reference TRBV2 and TRBJ2-7, the CDR3 gives the full variable domain: EPEVTQTPSHQVTQMGQEVILRCVPISNHLYFYWYRQILGQKVEFLVSFYNNEISEKSEIFDDQFSVERPDGSNFTLKIRSTKLEDSAMYFCASLDVGTSGPVRAIEQYFGPGTRLTVT.